This TCR beta chain was obtained from a study of post-analysis software for immune sequencing data. The wider study: Included courses were relapsing-remitting and secondary progressive multiple sclerosis; progressive-relapsing multiple sclerosis was also included.

Comment on this clonotype: As yet, its antigen is unknown.

Unique molecular identifiers had been added to the TCR beta cDNA libraries. Each batch of about 0.9 to 10 million T cells produced roughly 0.5 million cDNA molecules. TCRdb re-called the PCR reads through MiXCR, storing one row per CDR3 protein. The sample lists roughly 700,000 distinct CDR3 sequences, roughly 27% occurring once. Broader study findings: A significant reduction in normalized Chao1 diversity was observed in multiple sclerosis patients versus controls. Samples prepared in the same batch strongly co-clustered by F measure. The study found TRBV5-6, TRBV5-1 and TRBV20-1 among five TRBV segments more frequent in patients than controls.

Germline CDR1 DFQATT, CDR2 SNEGSKA (reference sequence). CDR3 length equals 14 residues. The V and J ends lost 5 bases and 4 bases, in that order; junction bases with no gene match: 8. The clonotype comes from a girl aged 5 to 17 with multiple sclerosis. The J gene is TRBJ1-2, the V gene TRBV20-1; 9 nucleotides match TRBD1. Sequencing was performed on blood. CDR3 coding DNA: TGCAGTGCTTACCGGGACAGGGTGGCCTATGGCTACACCTTC. The encoded protein is CSAYRDRVAYGYTF.